Sequencing of this TCR beta chain was carried out in a study of breast tumors, draining lymph nodes, adjacent tissues. The lymph nodes were axillary draining lymph nodes from breast cancer patients. Via MiXCR, TCRdb re-called the multiplex PCR reads, giving one row per CDR3 protein. Of approximately 170,000 distinct CDR3 sequences in the sample, 30% to 35% were seen once. The CDR3 length is 15 residues. V was pared by 4 bases and J by 2 bases, with 8 bases of the junction left unmatched. Germline V gene lookup returns CDR1 DFQATT and CDR2 SNEGSKA (reference sequence). This clonotype was counted at least ten times.

J is TRBJ2-7 and V is TRBV20-1; 10 bases align to TRBD2. The specimen was axillary lymph node tissue. This TCR was recovered from a female donor with breast cancer. Some clones in this sample may be carry-over from other donors' samples. Here the CDR3 reads CSAMMGLATTYEQYF. The CDR3 DNA sequence: TGCAGTGCTATGATGGGACTAGCGACAACCTACGAGCAGTACTTC.